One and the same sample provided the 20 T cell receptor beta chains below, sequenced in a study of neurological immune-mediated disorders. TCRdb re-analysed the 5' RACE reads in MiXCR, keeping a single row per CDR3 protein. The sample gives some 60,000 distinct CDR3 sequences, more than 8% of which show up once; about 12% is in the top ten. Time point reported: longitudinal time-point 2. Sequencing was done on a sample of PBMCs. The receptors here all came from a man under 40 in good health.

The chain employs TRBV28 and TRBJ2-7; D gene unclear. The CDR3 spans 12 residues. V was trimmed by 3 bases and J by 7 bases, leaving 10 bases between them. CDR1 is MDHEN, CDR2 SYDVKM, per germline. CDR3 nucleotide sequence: TGTGCCAGCAGTTTGGAAGAGGTTGAGCAGTACTTC. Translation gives CASSLEEVEQYF.

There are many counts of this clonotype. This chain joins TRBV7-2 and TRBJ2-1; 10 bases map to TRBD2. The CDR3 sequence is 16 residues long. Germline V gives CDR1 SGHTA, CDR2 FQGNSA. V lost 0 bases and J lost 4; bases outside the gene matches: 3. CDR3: CASSLASSGSYNEQFF. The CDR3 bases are TGTGCCAGCAGCTTAGCTTCTAGCGGGAGTTACAATGAGCAGTTCTTC.

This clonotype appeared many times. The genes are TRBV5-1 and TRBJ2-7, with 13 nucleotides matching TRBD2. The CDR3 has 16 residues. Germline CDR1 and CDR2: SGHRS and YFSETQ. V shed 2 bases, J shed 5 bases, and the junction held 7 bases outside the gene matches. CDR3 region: CASSFTGLAGVNEQYF. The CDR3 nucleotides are TGCGCCAGCAGCTTCACCGGACTAGCGGGAGTTAACGAGCAGTACTTC.

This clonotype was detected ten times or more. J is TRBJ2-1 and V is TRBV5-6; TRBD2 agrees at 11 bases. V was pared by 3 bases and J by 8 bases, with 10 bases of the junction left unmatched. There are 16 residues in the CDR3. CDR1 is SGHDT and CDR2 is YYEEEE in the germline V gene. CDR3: CASSSILAGVKDEQFF. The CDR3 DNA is TGTGCCAGCAGCTCCATACTAGCGGGAGTTAAGGATGAGCAGTTCTTC.

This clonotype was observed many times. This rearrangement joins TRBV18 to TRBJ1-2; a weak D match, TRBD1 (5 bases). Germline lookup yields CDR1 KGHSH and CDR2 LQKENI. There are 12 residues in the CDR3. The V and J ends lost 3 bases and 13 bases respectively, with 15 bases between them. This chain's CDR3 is CASSPGEIMATF. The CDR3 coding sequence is TGTGCCAGCTCACCGGGGGAAATTATGGCCACCTTC.

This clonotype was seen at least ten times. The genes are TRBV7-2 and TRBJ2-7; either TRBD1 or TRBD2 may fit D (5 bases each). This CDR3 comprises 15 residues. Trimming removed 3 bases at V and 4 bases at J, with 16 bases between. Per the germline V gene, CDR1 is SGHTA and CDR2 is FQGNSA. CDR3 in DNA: TGTGCCAGCAGCTTGAGGGCAGGGTTAATTTACGAGCAGTACTTC. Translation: CASSLRAGLIYEQYF. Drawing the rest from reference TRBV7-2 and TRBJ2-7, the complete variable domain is GAGVSQSPSNKVTEKGKDVELRCDPISGHTALYWYRQSLGQGLEFLIYFQGNSAPDKSGLPSDRFSAERTGGSVSTLTIQRTQQEDSAVYLCASSLRAGLIYEQYFGPGTRLTVT.

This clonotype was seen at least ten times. The CDR3 coding sequence is TGTGCCAGCAGTTCTAGGGACAGCCCTAATAACTACAATGAGCAGTTCTTC. Protein sequence: CASSSRDSPNNYNEQFF. The chain has TRBV27 and TRBJ2-1, with 7 bases identical to TRBD1. V was pared by 4 bases and J by 3 bases, with 12 bases of the junction left unmatched. The germline gives CDR1 MNHEY, CDR2 SMNVEV (reference sequence). The CDR3 loop spans 17 amino acids.

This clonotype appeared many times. CDR3 amino acids: CASSEAFTGGGSPLHF. CDR3 nucleotides: TGTGCCAGCAGTGAAGCTTTCACAGGGGGAGGGTCACCCCTCCACTTT. The gene calls are TRBV2 and TRBJ1-6, with TRBD1 identical over 8 bases. V dropped 0 bases and J dropped 10; count of bases not matched to a gene: 8. The CDR3 has 16 residues. Germline CDR1 and CDR2: SNHLY and FYNNEI.

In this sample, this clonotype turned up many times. In nucleotides, the CDR3 is TGTGCCAGCAGCTTTGACGCTGGGGCGATAAACGAGCAGTACTTC. Protein: CASSFDAGAINEQYF. The chain employs TRBV7-6 and TRBJ2-7, with D possibly being TRBD1 (5 bases). CDR1 and CDR2 from the germline V gene are SGHVS and FNYEAQ. V was clipped by 3 bases and J by 5 bases, with 17 bases between them. The CDR3 has 15 residues.

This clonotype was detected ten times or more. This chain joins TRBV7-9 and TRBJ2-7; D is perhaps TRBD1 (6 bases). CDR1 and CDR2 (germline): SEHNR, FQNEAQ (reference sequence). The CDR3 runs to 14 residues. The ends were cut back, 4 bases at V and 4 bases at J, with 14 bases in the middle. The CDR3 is CASSSRTANYEQYF. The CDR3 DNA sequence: TGTGCCAGCAGCTCCCGGACAGCTAATTACGAGCAGTACTTC.

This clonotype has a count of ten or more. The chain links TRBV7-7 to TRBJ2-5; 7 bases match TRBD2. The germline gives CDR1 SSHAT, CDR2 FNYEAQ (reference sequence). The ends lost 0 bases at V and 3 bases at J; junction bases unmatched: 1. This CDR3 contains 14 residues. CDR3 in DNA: TGTGCCAGCAGCTTAGCGGGAGGGAAAGAGACCCAGTACTTC. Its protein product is CASSLAGGKETQYF.

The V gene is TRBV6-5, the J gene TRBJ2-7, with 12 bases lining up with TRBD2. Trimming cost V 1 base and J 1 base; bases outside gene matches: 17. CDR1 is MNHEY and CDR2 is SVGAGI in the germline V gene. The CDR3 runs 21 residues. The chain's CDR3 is CASSYWGPGLAGNPTSYEQYF. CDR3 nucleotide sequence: TGTGCCAGCAGTTACTGGGGACCGGGACTAGCGGGCAACCCAACATCCTACGAGCAGTACTTC.

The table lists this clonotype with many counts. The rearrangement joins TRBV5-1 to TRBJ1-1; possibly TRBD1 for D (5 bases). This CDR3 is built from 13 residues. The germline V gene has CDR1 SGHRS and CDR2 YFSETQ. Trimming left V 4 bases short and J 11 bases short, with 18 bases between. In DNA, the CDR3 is TGCGCCAGCAGCGAGGCCGGGGGTTTAAGGGCTTTCTTT. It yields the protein CASSEAGGLRAFF.

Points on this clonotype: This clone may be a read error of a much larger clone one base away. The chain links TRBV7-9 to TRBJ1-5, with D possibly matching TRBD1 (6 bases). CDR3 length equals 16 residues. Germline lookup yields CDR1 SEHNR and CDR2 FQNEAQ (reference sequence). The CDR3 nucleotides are TGTGCCAGCAGCGTAAACCGGGGGGGCTACAATCATCCCCAGCATTTT. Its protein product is CASSVNRGGYNHPQHF.

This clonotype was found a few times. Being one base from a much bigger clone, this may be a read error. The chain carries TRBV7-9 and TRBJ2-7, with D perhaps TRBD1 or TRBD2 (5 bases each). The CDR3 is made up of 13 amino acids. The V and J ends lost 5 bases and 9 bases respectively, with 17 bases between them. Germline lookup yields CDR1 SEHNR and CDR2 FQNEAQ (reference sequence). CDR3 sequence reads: CASSPAGSTTQYF. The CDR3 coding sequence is TGTGCCAGCAGCCCCGCAGGGAGTACGACGCAGTACTTC. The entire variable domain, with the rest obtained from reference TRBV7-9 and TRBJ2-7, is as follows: DTGVSQNPRHKITKRGQNVTFRCDPISEHNRLYWYRQTLGQGPEFLTYFQNEAQLEKSRLLSDRFSAERPKGSFSTLEIQRTEQGDSAMYLCASSPAGSTTQYFGPGTRLTVT.

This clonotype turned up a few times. CDR3 DNA sequence: TGTGCCAGCAGTTTCCCGGGGGTGGAGACCCAGTACTTC. Translating it yields CASSFPGVETQYF. The chain is built from TRBV28 and TRBJ2-5; D is possibly TRBD2 (6 bases). From germline, CDR1 is MDHEN and CDR2 SYDVKM. CDR3 length equals 13 residues. Trimming removed 3 bases at V and 5 bases at J, with 10 bases between.

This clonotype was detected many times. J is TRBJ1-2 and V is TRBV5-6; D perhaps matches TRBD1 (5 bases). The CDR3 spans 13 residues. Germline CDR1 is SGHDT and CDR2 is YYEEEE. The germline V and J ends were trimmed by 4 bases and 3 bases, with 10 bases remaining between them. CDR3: CASSPEGDYGYTF. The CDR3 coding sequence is TGTGCCAGCAGCCCGGAAGGGGACTATGGCTACACCTTC.

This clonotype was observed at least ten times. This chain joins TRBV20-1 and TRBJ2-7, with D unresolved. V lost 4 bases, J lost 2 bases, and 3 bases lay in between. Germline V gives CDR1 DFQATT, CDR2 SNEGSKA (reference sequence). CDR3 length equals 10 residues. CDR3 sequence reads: CSANTYEQYF. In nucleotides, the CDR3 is TGCAGTGCTAACACCTACGAGCAGTACTTC.

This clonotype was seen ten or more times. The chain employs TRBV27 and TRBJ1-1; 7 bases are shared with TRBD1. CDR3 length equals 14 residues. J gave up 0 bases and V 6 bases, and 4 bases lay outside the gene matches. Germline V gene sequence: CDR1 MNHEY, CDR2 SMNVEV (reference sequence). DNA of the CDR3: TGTGCCAGCAGCCGGGACAGTTTGAACACTGAAGCTTTCTTT. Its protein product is CASSRDSLNTEAFF.

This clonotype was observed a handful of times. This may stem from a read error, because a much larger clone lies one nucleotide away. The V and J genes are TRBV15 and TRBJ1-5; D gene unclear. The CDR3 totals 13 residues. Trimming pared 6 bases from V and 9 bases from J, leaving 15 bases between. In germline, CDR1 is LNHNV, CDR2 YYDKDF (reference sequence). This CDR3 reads CATRSTLDWPQHF. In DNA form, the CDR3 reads TGTGCCACCAGGTCAACTTTGGATTGGCCCCAGCATTTT.